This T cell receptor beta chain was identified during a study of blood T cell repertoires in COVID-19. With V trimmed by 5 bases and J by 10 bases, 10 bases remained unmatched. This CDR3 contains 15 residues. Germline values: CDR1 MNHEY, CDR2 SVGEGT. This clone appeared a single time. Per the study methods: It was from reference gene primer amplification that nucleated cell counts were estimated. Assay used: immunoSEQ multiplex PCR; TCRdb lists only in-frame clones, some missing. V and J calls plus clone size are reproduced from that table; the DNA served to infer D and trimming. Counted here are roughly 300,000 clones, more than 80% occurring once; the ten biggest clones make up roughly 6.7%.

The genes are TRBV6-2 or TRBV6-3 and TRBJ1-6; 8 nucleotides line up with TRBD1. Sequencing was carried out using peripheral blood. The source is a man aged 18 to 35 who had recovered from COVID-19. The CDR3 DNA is TGTGCCAGCAGTGCCCCGGACAGGGACGGCTCACCCCTCCACTTT. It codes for CASSAPDRDGSPLHF.